This T cell receptor (beta chain) is from a study of cytomegalovirus exposure and HLA in healthy donors (dated by TCRdb to between 2016 and 2019). The study in broad terms: In an earlier analysis of approximately 500 of the donors, about 260 Gb of sequence data and some 100 million unique TCR beta sequences from about 190 million T cells were reported. About 300 gigabases of sequencing data and about 92 million unique TCR sequences made up an early release that covered about 640 HLA-typed donors. Among the approximately 400 genotyped donors, around 81% belonged to the genetic ancestry cluster associated with self-reported Caucasian donors. The aim of the study was to test whether cataloging public T cell receptors could identify signatures of past pathogen exposure. The study profiled the T cell repertoires of some 610 subjects by immunosequencing and related them to cytomegalovirus serostatus. In addition to the first cohort of 650 to 800 subjects, a separate validation cohort of 120 different subjects was used. To predict cytomegalovirus infection status, the study combined high-throughput TCR immunosequencing, statistical association of individual TCRs with disease status, and machine learning. In a later analysis, previously published TCR beta repertoires from hundreds of donors were re-analyzed and high-resolution HLA genotyping was added so that TCR occurrence patterns could be studied. In the later analysis, no new phenotypic data were used to find candidate immune exposures; instead, reliance was placed on TCR beta sequences and their occurrence across donors. In an earlier analysis of roughly 600 of the donors, high-throughput TCR beta sequencing was used to judge whether each TCR beta V gene segment behaved as functional or pseudogenic. Donor age, sex, ethnicity and CMV serostatus were compiled together with the repertoire data. A later genetic analysis took genome-wide SNP genotypes for about 65% of the 666 donors and used that subset as a discovery cohort. All discovery cohort repertoires had been generated using a single sequencing platform. HLA typing covered class I and class II loci at four-digit resolution. Typing coverage differed by locus: A, B, C, DRB1 and DQB1 were typed in roughly 620-630 donors, DQA1 in roughly 510, DPA1 in 600 to 610, and DPB1 in 400 to 490. Because of strong linkage in the cohort, roughly five DR-DQ haplotypes were treated as single units for association and clustering. Across roughly 420 genotyped donors of the cohort, an average of roughly 230,000 unique TCR beta nucleotide sequences per donor were sequenced, and approximately 19% of those sequences were non-productive.

The library was produced with the immunoSEQ multiplex PCR assay. For the multiplex PCR, a mixture combining 60 forward primers for TCR Vbeta segments and 13 reverse primers for TCR Jbeta segments was used. Amplification of the CDR3 region of rearranged TCR beta genes was performed with a multiplex PCR assay on genomic DNA. Amplified TCR beta libraries were sequenced as 87-base-pair reads on the Illumina HiSeq System. On the study's bioinformatics: A later analysis counted 65 million to 90 million unique TCR beta chains across the 650 to 700 repertoires, and 9 million to 14 million of these chains were shared by at least two donors. To remove PCR and sequencing errors, raw reads were error-corrected and collapsed into unique sequences using a nearest-neighbor algorithm that merged closely related sequences. Alignment of CDR3 sequences to IMGT reference sequences was used to assign V, D and J gene segments. For a sequence to be retained, at least a six-nucleotide match to both a V gene segment and a J gene segment was required. Rearrangements were called productive when the CDR3 lacked stop codons and stayed in frame with V and J; all others were non-productive. CDR3 was defined by IMGT convention, running from the second conserved V-encoded cysteine to the conserved J-encoded phenylalanine. In an earlier analysis of 587 of the donors, sequences lacking an unambiguous match to a single V gene segment were excluded. An earlier analysis of several hundred of the donors classified V segments as functional when productive rearrangements were above 56.7% and as segregating when the standard deviation between donors was above 5%. A statistical classification framework was built for diagnosing cytomegalovirus status from the catalog of TCR beta chain sequences. In a later analysis, V and J genes were assigned by comparing TCR nucleotide sequences against IMGT/GENE-DB human TR gene sequences. In a later analysis, CDR3 sequences and most-parsimonious VDJ recombination scenarios were assigned using the TCRdist pipeline. In a later analysis, each TCR beta chain was defined by its CDR3 amino acid sequence together with its V-gene family, and reads lacking a unique V-gene family were excluded. To address suspected cross-contamination and a sequencing artifact, a later analysis removed approximately 600 highly shared, low-generation-probability nucleotide sequences. In a later analysis, a clonal expansion index for each public chain was calculated from normalized within-repertoire ranks of inferred template counts. In a later analysis, generation probabilities were computed with a VDJ recombination model fitted to out-of-frame rearrangements, and the resulting probabilities were checked against IGoR. In a later analysis, TCR-TCR, TCR-HLA and TCR-CMV co-occurrence was scored with hypergeometric tests, and a repertoire-size bias correction was applied to TCR pairs. False discovery rates were estimated in a later analysis by permuting HLA or CMV assignments 20 times. In a later analysis, co-occurring TCRs were grouped with DBSCAN, and TCRdist sequence similarity was added when clustering was performed within HLA-allele-positive subsets. Repertoires with fewer than 30,000 or more than 120,000 public chains, plus five repertoires with anomalous nucleotide sharing, were excluded from co-occurrence clustering. TCRdb took over this immuneACCESS table, retaining in-frame rearrangements with V and J assigned. Such tables are incomplete; in checked studies, under half of the missing clones stem from an unresolved V gene, and the remainder is unexplained. That table supplies the V and J calls and clone size; D and trimming were determined from the DNA. The sample table records about 120,000 clones; over 80% of these occur just once. Around 2% of the sample is in the top ten clones.

What the study reported, not specific to this receptor: While some public TCRs were present in many individuals, most TCR sequences turned up only very rarely across donors. Roughly 15 rarely observed V segments, including chromosome 9 orphons, were excluded from the earlier analysis of several hundred of the donors because counts were too low. This cohort had only TCR beta chains sequenced, and the lack of alpha or paired-chain data limited which features could be detected. In a later analysis, the rate of TCR association differed among HLA loci, with DRB1 alleles having the most associated TCRs and HLA-C alleles having the fewest. In both the original and validation cohorts, the classifier was reported to diagnose cytomegalovirus status with high specificity and sensitivity. V-gene and J-gene trimming of TCR beta chains was associated with a missense DCLRE1C variant in a later genetic analysis, and the association was replicated in an independent cohort. Because HLA typing was missing for some donors at each locus, association tests included only the typed subset. The only immune exposure information available for the cohort was CMV serostatus. The study listed 150 to 200 TCR beta chains as associated with cytomegalovirus. The authors suggested that the approach could potentially be generalized to other disease states and immunological phenotypes. A later analysis found that HLA-associated TCR beta chains were more clonally expanded and had lower generation probabilities than equally common non-associated chains. When HLA alleles, especially DR and DQ, strongly co-occurred, TCR associations were difficult to assign to individual alleles. The sequencing pipeline was judged likely to have produced a cluster of highly shared sequence variants as a technical artifact. In a later analysis, about 17,000 TCR beta sequences were associated with specific HLA alleles at a false discovery rate of 0.05. Correlated functional status among segregating V segments might reflect linkage disequilibrium, but an unknown experimental factor could not be ruled out. A further reported finding was that TCR beta sequences accurately predicted the HLA-A and HLA-B alleles for most subjects in the first cohort. In vitro tests confirmed that a few of the cytomegalovirus-associated TCR beta chains recognize cytomegalovirus antigens. Several of the top co-occurrence clusters appeared to be linked to parvovirus B19, influenza, CMV and Epstein-Barr virus, according to a later analysis. Roughly uniform sequencing depth across donors was assumed in presence/absence analyses, although this assumption may not hold. A later analysis found that most CMV-associated TCR beta chains appeared HLA-restricted, with HLA associations seemingly driven largely by CMV exposure. The 87-base-pair reads could not distinguish some IMGT-functional V segments, including TRBV6-2 and TRBV6-3, so those segments were excluded. A later genetic analysis reported fewer N-insertions in productive TCRs among donors in an Asian-associated ancestry cluster than the roughly 670-donor mean. Broadly in line with IMGT annotations, most TCR beta V segments showed up in productive rearrangements about 87% or about 30% of the time in an earlier analysis of under 700 of the donors.

Trimming takes 0 bases off V and 3 bases off J; junction bases not matched to a gene: 9. The CDR3 has 16 amino acids, counting the end cysteine and phenylalanine. Only CDR3 DNA remains: 48 bases, in frame from the first base. Sequences SGHRS (CDR1) and YFSETQ (CDR2) are obtained from the germline V gene. The cohort consisted of 670 or so healthy bone marrow donors. At the time of sampling, every cohort member was nominally healthy, though immune exposures that went unrecorded were likely present. The donor was CMV seronegative and was included in the group of a few hundred seronegative cohort members. Each donor provided a peripheral blood sample, and peripheral blood mononuclear cells were used for TCR beta sequencing. The Qiagen DNeasy Blood Extraction Kit was used to extract genomic DNA from the blood cell samples. This clone has only one observation. Its antigen remains undetermined. The sample holds no much larger clone one base away, and base qualities are not on file.

The rearranged segments are TRBV5-1 and TRBJ2-7, with 7 bases matching TRBD1. The source of this sequence is a young man in good health and CMV-seronegative. Material for sequencing was PBMCs. The CDR3 here reads CASSLALDRARYEQYF. The nucleotides read TGCGCCAGCAGCTTGGCCCTTGACAGGGCCCGCTACGAGCAGTACTTC.